The 23 T cell receptor beta chains below were found in one sample sequenced in a study of T cell responses to AZD1222 COVID-19 vaccine. Profiled with immunoSEQ multiplex PCR; TCRdb holds only in-frame clones, not every one. Among fewer than 200,000 clones listed, 94% were seen once. This specimen was peripheral blood, taken 28 days after the second AZD1222 dose. These receptors were taken from an adult who received the AZD1222 COVID-19 vaccine.

The chain couples TRBV19 to TRBJ1-1; maybe TRBD1 (6 bases). This CDR3 contains 13 residues. V was pared by 10 bases and J by 0 bases, with 12 bases between. The V gene's germline CDR1 is LNHDA and CDR2 SQIVND (reference sequence). CDR3 region: CATRTALNTEAFF. In DNA, the CDR3 is TGTGCCACTAGGACAGCCCTGAACACTGAAGCTTTCTTT.

The J gene is TRBJ2-1, the V gene TRBV24-1, with D perhaps matching TRBD1 or TRBD2 (5 bases each). The V gene's germline CDR1 is KGHDR and CDR2 SFDVKD. V lost 5 bases to trimming and J lost 5 bases, with 9 bases between them. The CDR3 length is 13 residues. The CDR3 region has the DNA TGTGCCACCAGTGGGGACCATAACAATGAGCAGTTCTTC. Translated: CATSGDHNNEQFF.

Written as DNA, the CDR3 is TGTGCCAGCAGCAGGTCTGGGGCCAACGTCCTGACTTTC. Its translation is CASSRSGANVLTF. This chain links TRBV7-3 with TRBJ2-6; D not certain. This CDR3 comprises 13 residues. In germline, CDR1 is SGHTA, CDR2 FQGTGA. Trimming took off 5 bases at V and 1 base at J, with 3 bases between the two ends. Full variable domain (outside the CDR3, taken from reference TRBV7-3 and TRBJ2-6): GAGVSQTPSNKVTEKGKYVELRCDPISGHTALYWYRQSLGQGPEFLIYFQGTGAADDSGLPNDRFFAVRPEGSVSTLKIQRTERGDSAVYLCASSRSGANVLTFGAGSRLTVL.

The J gene is TRBJ1-2, the V gene TRBV5-1; D is uncertain. Germline loops: CDR1 SGHRS, CDR2 YFSETQ. The V end lost 0 bases, the J end lost 3 bases, and 12 bases lay between the germline ends. This CDR3 spans 15 amino acids. CDR3 amino acids: CASSLAAGVDYGYTF. The CDR3 DNA reads TGCGCCAGCAGCTTGGCCGCTGGTGTGGACTATGGCTACACCTTC.

V gene TRBV28 combines with J gene TRBJ2-7; either TRBD1 or TRBD2 may supply D (5 bases each). This CDR3 spans 12 amino acids. Looked up from germline, CDR1 is MDHEN and CDR2 is SYDVKM. Trimming removed 5 bases at V and 9 bases at J, with 14 bases between. The CDR3 region is CASSLGTAGQYF. The DNA of the CDR3 is TGTGCCAGCAGTCTTGGGACGGCCGGGCAGTACTTC.

This chain connects TRBV19 to TRBJ1-3; TRBD1 might be the D (6 bases). CDR1 is LNHDA and CDR2 is SQIVND in the germline V gene (reference sequence). Trimming cost V 4 bases and J 3 bases, with 16 bases left between them. CDR3 length equals 16 residues. CDR3 sequence: CASSTTDRSYGNTIYF. The CDR3 DNA follows: TGTGCCAGTAGTACCACCGACAGGTCGTATGGAAACACCATATATTTT.

The chain employs TRBV19 and TRBJ1-2; 10 nucleotides match TRBD1. V trimming: 9 bases; J trimming: 2 bases; junction bases outside the gene matches: 18. The CDR3 length is 18 residues. The germline CDR1 and CDR2 sequences are LNHDA and SQIVND (reference sequence). The CDR3 is CASTLTPGQGFGNYGYTF. The CDR3 nucleotides are TGTGCCAGCACATTAACTCCGGGACAGGGGTTTGGGAACTATGGCTACACCTTC.

The chain carries TRBV19 and TRBJ1-1; unclear D gene. Germline V gives CDR1 LNHDA, CDR2 SQIVND (reference sequence). The CDR3 contains 10 residues. Trimming cost V 8 bases and J 6 bases, with 7 bases left between them. The CDR3 here is CASSGPEAFF. DNA of the CDR3: TGTGCCAGTTCGGGCCCTGAAGCTTTCTTT.

V and J are TRBV7-9 and TRBJ1-2; D not certain. This CDR3 is 15 amino acids long. Germline V gene sequence: CDR1 SEHNR, CDR2 FQNEAQ (reference sequence). V shed 2 bases and J shed 5 bases, with 15 bases lying between them. Here the CDR3 reads CASSLLERSLYGYTF. The CDR3 nucleotides are TGTGCCAGCAGCTTACTAGAGCGCTCCTTATATGGCTACACCTTC.

The gene calls are TRBV7-2 and TRBJ1-6; 9 positions match TRBD1. Per the germline V gene, CDR1 is SGHTA and CDR2 is FQGNSA. The CDR3 runs 16 residues. The junction had 11 bases not matched to a gene; V was cut back by 5 bases and J by 9 bases. The CDR3 bases are TGTGCCAGCAGCGGTCCCGGGACAGGGTACAGTTCACCCCTCCACTTT. This encodes CASSGPGTGYSSPLHF.

As regards this clone: Compared with germline, one end of the junction differs, possibly owing to a read error. This chain links TRBV7-7 with TRBJ1-2; D may be TRBD1 (6 bases). CDR1 and CDR2 (germline): SSHAT, FNYEAQ (reference sequence). The CDR3 runs 15 residues. CDR3 region: CASSPLRGANYGYTF. CDR3 bases: TGTGCTAGCAGCCCGCTAAGGGGGGCTAACTATGGCTACACCTTC. Combining the CDR3 with reference TRBV7-7 and TRBJ1-2 gives the whole variable domain GAGVSQSPRYKVTKRGQDVTLRCDPISSHATLYWYQQALGQGPEFLTYFNYEAQPDKSGLPSDRFSAERPEGSISTLTIQRTEQRDSAMYRCASSPLRGANYGYTFGSGTRLTVV.

V gene TRBV28 combines with J gene TRBJ1-2, with no clear D. The germline gives CDR1 MDHEN, CDR2 SYDVKM. The CDR3 has 13 amino acids. Trimming cost V 5 bases and J 0 bases, with 7 bases left between them. CDR3 nucleotides: TGTGCCAGCAGTATAGTAGCTAACTATGGCTACACCTTC. This codes for CASSIVANYGYTF.

The chain uses TRBV11-3 and TRBJ2-3, with D perhaps assigned TRBD1 or TRBD2 (5 bases each). This CDR3 region has 16 residues. Trimming took 3 bases from V and 2 from J, leaving 15 bases between them. CDR1 and CDR2 (germline): SGHNT, YENEEA. CDR3 in amino acids: CASSLVGAWDTDTQYF. The CDR3 region has the DNA TGTGCCAGCAGCTTGGTCGGGGCTTGGGACACAGATACGCAGTATTTT.

The chain combines TRBV4-3 with TRBJ1-4; a possible D gene is TRBD1 (5 bases). With 3 bases removed from V and 4 bases from J, the gap between germline ends came to 9 bases. The germline V gene encodes CDR1 LGHNA and CDR2 YSLEER. The length of the CDR3 is 14 residues. CDR3 DNA sequence: TGCGCCAGCAGCCAGGGGCGGGGTAATGAAAAACTGTTTTTT. Translated: CASSQGRGNEKLFF.

This clone was seen a few times. The chain has TRBV19 and TRBJ1-2; D might be TRBD1 (5 bases). Germline CDR1 is LNHDA and CDR2 is SQIVND (reference sequence). The V end was cut by 7 bases, the J end by 4 bases, with 19 bases between. The CDR3 length is 15 residues. The CDR3 loop is CASNGWTGGSYGYTF. DNA for the CDR3: TGTGCCAGTAACGGATGGACCGGGGGATCCTATGGCTACACCTTC.

This rearrangement joins TRBV18 to TRBJ2-7; the match to TRBD1 covers 7 bases. Germline V lookup: CDR1 KGHSH, CDR2 LQKENI. Trimming at V came to 2 bases and at J to 6 bases, leaving 10 bases not matched to a gene. CDR3 length: 15 residues. The chain's CDR3 is CASSPTRQGNGEQYF. DNA of the CDR3: TGTGCCAGCTCACCAACGAGACAGGGAAACGGCGAGCAGTACTTC.

About this clone: The same CDR3 also results from other DNA sequences found in this sample. This chain uses TRBV10-3 with TRBJ1-1; D remains unclear. The CDR3 consists of 13 residues. CDR1 and CDR2 (germline): ENHRY, SYGVKD. V was clipped by 4 bases and J by 1 base, with 7 bases between them. The CDR3 protein is CAISGAGNTEAFF. The CDR3 nucleotides are TGTGCCATCAGTGGGGCAGGGAACACTGAAGCTTTCTTT.

V gene TRBV5-4 combines with J gene TRBJ2-7; tentatively, D is TRBD1 or TRBD2 (6 bases each). Germline V CDR1 and CDR2: SGHNT, YYREEE (reference sequence). The CDR3 is 15 residues long. Trimming shortened V by 1 base and J by 4 bases, and 15 bases separated the two germline ends. The chain's CDR3 is CASSLKSQGTYEQYF. DNA for the CDR3: TGTGCCAGCAGCTTGAAATCGCAGGGGACTTACGAGCAGTACTTC.

This clone was observed a handful of times. V gene TRBV19 combines with J gene TRBJ1-1; 10 nucleotides agree with TRBD1. V dropped 10 bases and J dropped 7; count of bases not matched to a gene: 15. Germline CDR1 reads LNHDA; CDR2 reads SQIVND (reference sequence). The CDR3 contains 15 residues. The CDR3 region is CATYHDRGHRGEAFF. The CDR3 DNA follows: TGTGCCACCTATCACGACAGGGGGCATAGGGGTGAAGCTTTCTTT.

The V and J genes are TRBV4-1 and TRBJ2-5; D might be TRBD2 (6 bases). Trimming stripped 4 bases from V and 1 base from J, with 13 bases between. Germline V CDR1 and CDR2: MGHRA, YSYEKL. The CDR3 consists of 15 residues. The CDR3 coding sequence is TGCGCCAGCAGCCTCGAGTGGAGGGCCCAAGAGACCCAGTACTTC. Translated: CASSLEWRAQETQYF.

This clone has a single count. V usage is TRBV28 and J usage is TRBJ2-7; TRBD2 matches 14 bases. Germline V gives CDR1 MDHEN, CDR2 SYDVKM. Trimming removed 6 bases from V and 2 bases from J; junction bases left unmatched: 12. This CDR3 contains 18 residues. This CDR3 is CASRSLPGTSGSTYEQYF. Here the CDR3 DNA reads TGTGCCAGCAGATCCTTACCCGGGACTAGCGGGAGTACCTACGAGCAGTACTTC.

The chain recombines TRBV19 with TRBJ1-1; D is uncertain. CDR1 and CDR2 (germline): LNHDA, SQIVND (reference sequence). This CDR3 spans 12 amino acids. Between the trimmed V and J ends, which lost 3 bases and 6 bases, there was a span of 8 bases. CDR3 in DNA: TGTGCCAGTAGTATGACGTTCGCTGAAGCTTTCTTT. This translates into CASSMTFAEAFF. Full variable domain (missing parts from reference TRBV19 and TRBJ1-1): DGGITQSPKYLFRKEGQNVTLSCEQNLNHDAMYWYRQDPGQGLRLIYYSQIVNDFQKGDIAEGYSVSREKKESFPLTVTSAQKNPTAFYLCASSMTFAEAFFGQGTRLTVV.

This chain links TRBV7-8 with TRBJ1-1, with D tentatively TRBD1 (5 bases). CDR3 length: 17 residues. V was cut by 2 bases and J by 1 base, with 17 bases left in between. Germline V lookup: CDR1 SGHVS, CDR2 FQNEAQ. As DNA, the CDR3 is TGTGCCAGCAGCTTACCCCGCCGGGGGGAGAGGAACACTGAAGCTTTCTTT. Translating gives CASSLPRRGERNTEAFF.